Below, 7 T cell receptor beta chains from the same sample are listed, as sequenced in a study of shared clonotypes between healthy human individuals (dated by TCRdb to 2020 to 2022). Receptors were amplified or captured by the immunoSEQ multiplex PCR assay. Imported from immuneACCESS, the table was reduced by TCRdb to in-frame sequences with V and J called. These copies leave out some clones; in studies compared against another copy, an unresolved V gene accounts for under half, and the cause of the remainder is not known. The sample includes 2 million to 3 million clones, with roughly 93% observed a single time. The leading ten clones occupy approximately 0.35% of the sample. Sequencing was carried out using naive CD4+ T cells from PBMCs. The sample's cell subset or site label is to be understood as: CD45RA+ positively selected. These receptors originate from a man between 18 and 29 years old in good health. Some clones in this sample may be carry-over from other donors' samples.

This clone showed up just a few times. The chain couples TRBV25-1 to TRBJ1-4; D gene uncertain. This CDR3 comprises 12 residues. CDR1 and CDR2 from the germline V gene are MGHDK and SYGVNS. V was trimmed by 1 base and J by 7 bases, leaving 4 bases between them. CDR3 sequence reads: CASSESGEKLFF. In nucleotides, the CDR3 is TGTGCCAGCAGTGAATCCGGTGAAAAACTGTTTTTT.

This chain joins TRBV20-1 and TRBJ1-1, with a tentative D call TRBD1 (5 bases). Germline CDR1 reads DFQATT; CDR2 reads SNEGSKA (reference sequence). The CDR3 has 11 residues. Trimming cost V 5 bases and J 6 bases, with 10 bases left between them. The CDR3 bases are TGCAGTGCTCTCCAGGGTTCTGAAGCTTTCTTT. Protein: CSALQGSEAFF.

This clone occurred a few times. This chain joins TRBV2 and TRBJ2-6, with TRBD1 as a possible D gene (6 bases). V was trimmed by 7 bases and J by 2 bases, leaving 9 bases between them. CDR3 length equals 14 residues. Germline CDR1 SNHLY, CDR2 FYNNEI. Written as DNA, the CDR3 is TGTGCCAGCAAACAGGGTCCTGGGGCCAACGTCCTGACTTTC. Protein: CASKQGPGANVLTF.

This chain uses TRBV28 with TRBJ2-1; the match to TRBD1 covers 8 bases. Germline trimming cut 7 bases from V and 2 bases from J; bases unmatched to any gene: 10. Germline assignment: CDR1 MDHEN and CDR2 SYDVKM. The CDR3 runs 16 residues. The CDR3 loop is CASIEVGQGPYNEQFF. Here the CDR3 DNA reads TGTGCCAGCATCGAGGTTGGACAGGGCCCCTACAATGAGCAGTTCTTC.

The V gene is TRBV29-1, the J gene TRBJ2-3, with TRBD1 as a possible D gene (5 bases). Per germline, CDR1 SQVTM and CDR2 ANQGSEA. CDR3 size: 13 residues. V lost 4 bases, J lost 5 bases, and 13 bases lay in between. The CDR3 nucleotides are TGCAGCGTTGTTCAGGGAATCGAAGATACGCAGTATTTT. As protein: CSVVQGIEDTQYF.

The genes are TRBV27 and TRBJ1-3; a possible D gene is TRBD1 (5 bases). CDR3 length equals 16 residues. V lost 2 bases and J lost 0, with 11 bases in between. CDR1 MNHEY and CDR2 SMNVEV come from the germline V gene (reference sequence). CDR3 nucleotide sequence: TGTGCCAGCAGTTTAGACAGACAGAGCTCTGGAAACACCATATATTTT. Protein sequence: CASSLDRQSSGNTIYF.

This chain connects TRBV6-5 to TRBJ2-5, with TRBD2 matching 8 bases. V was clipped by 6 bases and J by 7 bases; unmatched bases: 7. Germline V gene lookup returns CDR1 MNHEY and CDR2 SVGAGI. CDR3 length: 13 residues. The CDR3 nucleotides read TGTGCCAGCAGCACGGGAGGGCGGGGGACCCAGTACTTC. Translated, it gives CASSTGGRGTQYF.